The 32 T cell receptor beta chains given below trace back to one sample, sequenced in a study of T cells after yellow fever vaccination (dated by TCRdb to between 2018 and 2021). The method was 5' RACE. Instrument on record: Illumina NovaSeq 6000. TCRdb reworked the public reads: Q25 trimming with fastp, MiXCR clone assembly, productive beta chains retained. Each CDR3 protein gets just one entry, which takes the most common genes and DNA from the rows behind it. For this sample the table gives over 300,000 distinct CDR3 sequences, of which roughly 4.3% were detected only once. The top ten clonotypes cover roughly 24% of the sample. According to the study, the label for this sample's treatment or condition signals: live attenuated yellow fever vaccine strain. Sequencing was performed on PBMCs, taken 5 days after the yellow fever booster vaccination. These receptor sequences come from a man between 18 and 29 years old who received the YFV17D yellow fever vaccine.

Ten or more counts support this clonotype. Mismatch with germline at one junction end may stem from a read error. The chain joins TRBV20-1 to TRBJ2-3; 7 bases align to TRBD1. The CDR3 runs to 11 residues. The germline CDR1 and CDR2 sequences are DFQATT and SNEGSKA (reference sequence). In DNA, the CDR3 is TGCAGTGCCGTTACCGACAGGGTCCATTTTTTT. It is translated as CSAVTDRVHFF.

This chain uses TRBV12-3 or TRBV12-4 with TRBJ1-5; D perhaps matches TRBD1 (6 bases). The length of the CDR3 is 13 residues. V gave up 4 bases and J gave up 7 bases, with 11 bases separating them. Here the CDR3 reads CASSWGATQPQHF. For the CDR3, the DNA is TGTGCCAGCAGTTGGGGGGCGACCCAGCCCCAGCATTTT.

This clonotype was recorded many times. The rearrangement joins TRBV5-6 to TRBJ2-7, with a weak D call TRBD2 (5 bases). Between the trimmed V and J ends, which lost 0 bases and 3 bases, there was a span of 13 bases. Germline values: CDR1 SGHDT, CDR2 YYEEEE. The CDR3 has 15 amino acids. CDR3 loop: CASSLAVGGGYEQYF. The CDR3, as DNA: TGTGCCAGCAGCTTGGCCGTAGGAGGCGGCTACGAGCAGTACTTC.

The rearrangement joins TRBV7-2 to TRBJ1-5, with a possible D match to TRBD1 (6 bases). This CDR3 spans 18 amino acids. Looked up from germline, CDR1 is SGHTA and CDR2 is FQGNSA. The V end lost 5 bases, the J end lost 6 bases, and 26 bases lay between the germline ends. The CDR3 DNA follows: TGTGCCAGCAGCGCCCACCCCGTTTCGGGGGCTGAAAGTCAGCCCCAGCATTTT. Residues: CASSAHPVSGAESQPQHF.

This clonotype was observed a few times. The chain recombines TRBV29-1 with TRBJ2-1; 15 positions agree with TRBD2. After removal of 3 bases from V and 2 bases from J, the junction contained 8 bases not matched to a gene. CDR1 SQVTM and CDR2 ANQGSEA come from the germline V gene. The CDR3 is 18 residues long. The CDR3 protein is CSVDGTSGGFRAYNEQFF. CDR3 sequence (DNA): TGCAGCGTTGACGGGACTAGCGGGGGGTTCAGGGCCTACAATGAGCAGTTCTTC.

As concerns this clonotype: This may arise from a read error, as a much more abundant clone is one base away. The chain carries TRBV6-5 and TRBJ2-5; D is ambiguous. The CDR3 has 11 amino acids. V lost 1 base and J 5 bases, leaving 2 bases between the germline ends. Germline assignment: CDR1 MNHEY and CDR2 SVGAGI. The CDR3 nucleotides are TGTGCCAGCAGTTACTGGGAGACCCAGTACTTC. This gives the protein CASSYWETQYF.

This clonotype has more than one count but fewer than ten. The chain joins TRBV4-3 to TRBJ2-4; the D is unclear. CDR3 length: 17 amino acids. Germline CDR1 is LGHNA and CDR2 is YSLEER. The V gene lost 3 bases and the J gene lost 0 bases, with 15 bases spanning the gap. CDR3 nucleotides: TGCGCCAGCAGCCAGACTTTTGTTGCGGTAGCCAAAAACATTCAGTACTTC. It codes for CASSQTFVAVAKNIQYF.

This clonotype occurred a few times. The rearrangement joins TRBV28 to TRBJ2-3; D might be TRBD1 (5 bases). Germline V gene sequence: CDR1 MDHEN, CDR2 SYDVKM. The CDR3 has 12 amino acids. With 6 bases removed from V and 8 bases from J, the gap between germline ends came to 12 bases. The CDR3 DNA is TGTGCCAGCAGCTCCGTAAGGGGTACGCAGTATTTT. Protein sequence: CASSSVRGTQYF.

This clonotype has more than one count but fewer than ten. V gene TRBV10-3 combines with J gene TRBJ2-3, with D possibly matching TRBD1 (6 bases). This CDR3 comprises 17 residues. Germline CDR1 reads ENHRY; CDR2 reads SYGVKD. With 2 bases removed from V and 9 bases from J, the gap between germline ends came to 24 bases. The chain's CDR3 is CAISEALYRELGVTQYF. CDR3 bases: TGTGCCATCAGTGAGGCGCTATACAGGGAGCTGGGAGTGACGCAGTATTTT.

This clonotype has only a few counts. The chain joins TRBV20-1 to TRBJ2-2; TRBD2 matches 12 bases. Germline V CDR1 and CDR2: DFQATT, SNEGSKA (reference sequence). The CDR3 totals 14 residues. J was trimmed by 7 bases and V by 5 bases; bases with no gene match: 5. The CDR3 DNA reads as TGCAGTGCTGGCCTAGCGGGGGGGAGCGGGGAGCTGTTTTTT. Protein sequence: CSAGLAGGSGELFF.

This clonotype came up a few times. The chain links TRBV5-1 to TRBJ1-6; 8 nucleotides match TRBD1. V dropped 1 base and J dropped 7; count of bases not matched to a gene: 7. CDR3 length: 16 residues. CDR1 is SGHRS and CDR2 is YFSETQ in the germline V gene. CDR3 loop: CASSLQGPGGNSPLHF. The CDR3 bases are TGCGCCAGCAGCTTGCAAGGCCCAGGGGGCAATTCACCCCTCCACTTT.

This sequence joins TRBV5-1 and TRBJ2-1; the D gene could be TRBD1 or TRBD2 (5 bases each). The CDR3 runs to 14 residues. Per the germline V gene, CDR1 is SGHRS and CDR2 is YFSETQ. V lost 4 bases and J 8 bases, leaving 16 bases between the germline ends. The CDR3 nucleotides are TGCGCCAGCAGCCCCGGGGCCCAGGGCCATGAGCAGTTCTTC. Translation gives CASSPGAQGHEQFF.

The chain has TRBV20-1 and TRBJ1-2, with 9 bases fitting TRBD1. Trimming at V came to 2 bases and at J to 5 bases, leaving 12 bases not matched to a gene. CDR3 length equals 16 residues. The germline CDR1 and CDR2 sequences are DFQATT and SNEGSKA (reference sequence). DNA for the CDR3: TGCAGTGCTAGACCCCTCCGGGACAGGGAGGGGTATGGCTACACCTTC. Its translation: CSARPLRDREGYGYTF.

DNA for the CDR3: TGTGCCAGCAGCTTAGCGCCGGGGGGCGCGTACAATGAGCAGTTCTTC. The encoded protein is CASSLAPGGAYNEQFF. The chain uses TRBV7-2 and TRBJ2-1, with D possibly matching TRBD2 (7 bases). V was clipped by 0 bases and J by 4 bases, with 13 bases between them. The CDR3 consists of 16 residues. Germline CDR1 and CDR2: SGHTA and FQGNSA.

In this sample, this clonotype turned up a few times. The V gene is TRBV20-1, the J gene TRBJ1-5; unclear D gene. This CDR3 has 15 amino acids. Germline loops: CDR1 DFQATT, CDR2 SNEGSKA (reference sequence). V lost 1 base, J lost 1 base, and 11 bases lay in between. The CDR3 DNA follows: TGCAGTGCTAGAGTAAGGCTTGGGAGCAATCAGCCCCAGCATTTT. It encodes CSARVRLGSNQPQHF.

DNA for the CDR3: TGTGCCAGCAGCTTAGTCGGCTTTGGGGCCACCACAGATACGCAGTATTTT. Residues: CASSLVGFGATTDTQYF. This chain links TRBV7-2 with TRBJ2-3; D might be TRBD1 (5 bases). Trimming removed 1 base at V and 2 bases at J, with 16 bases between. This CDR3 has 17 amino acids. CDR1 is SGHTA and CDR2 is FQGNSA in the germline V gene.

The chain has TRBV18 and TRBJ2-4; D ambiguous. This CDR3 comprises 13 residues. Germline V gene sequence: CDR1 KGHSH, CDR2 LQKENI. Trimming removed 5 bases from V and 2 bases from J, with 7 bases in between. The CDR3 here is CASSVGTKNIQYF. For the CDR3, the DNA is TGTGCCAGCTCAGTGGGGACCAAAAACATTCAGTACTTC.

The chain couples TRBV24-1 to TRBJ1-2; no clear D. Germline V lookup: CDR1 KGHDR, CDR2 SFDVKD. The germline V and J ends were trimmed by 5 bases and 2 bases, with 11 bases remaining between them. The CDR3 length is 14 residues. Here the CDR3 reads CATSGDTSNYGYTF. CDR3 coding DNA: TGTGCCACCAGTGGCGACACATCAAACTATGGCTACACCTTC.

This clonotype has just a few counts. The chain uses TRBV12-3 or TRBV12-4 and TRBJ1-5, with TRBD1 as a possible D gene (6 bases). The V gene lost 3 bases and the J gene lost 6 bases, with 15 bases spanning the gap. CDR3 length: 15 residues. The CDR3 reads CASSFPSPGVQPQHF. The CDR3 DNA follows: TGTGCCAGCAGTTTCCCCTCCCCAGGGGTTCAGCCCCAGCATTTT.

This clonotype occurred a few times. V gene TRBV20-1 combines with J gene TRBJ1-5; 11 bases align to TRBD1. In germline, CDR1 is DFQATT, CDR2 SNEGSKA (reference sequence). This CDR3 spans 17 amino acids. Unmatched junction bases numbered 8, after V lost 0 bases and J lost 4 bases. CDR3 nucleotides: TGCAGTGCTAGAGAGAGGACAGGGGGCTTTCGAAATCAGCCCCAGCATTTT. Encoded protein: CSARERTGGFRNQPQHF.

V is TRBV21-1 and J is TRBJ1-2; TRBD1, the table's D call, lacks a check against the DNA. TRBV21-1 is reported as a pseudogene. The length of the CDR3 is 15 residues. The CDR3 loop reads CASSKGTGGRYGYTF. For the CDR3, the DNA is TGTGCCAGCAGCAAAGGGACAGGGGGCCGGTATGGCTACACCTTC.

The chain links TRBV9 to TRBJ2-5, with TRBD1 matching 7 bases. Losses at the gene ends were 3 bases for V and 4 bases for J; bases not matched to a gene: 12. The CDR3 consists of 16 residues. Germline CDR1 reads SGDLS; CDR2 reads YYNGEE. In nucleotides, the CDR3 is TGTGCCAGCAGCGCCAGCCCCCTTGACAGGGTAGAGACCCAGTACTTC. This encodes CASSASPLDRVETQYF.

This clonotype has more than one count but fewer than ten. The rearrangement uses TRBV5-1 and TRBJ1-4; a weak D match, TRBD1 (6 bases). Looked up from germline, CDR1 is SGHRS and CDR2 is YFSETQ. The CDR3 has 16 amino acids. V gave up 0 bases and J gave up 2 bases, with 11 bases separating them. DNA for the CDR3: TGCGCCAGCAGCTTGGAAGGGGGAATGACTAATGAAAAACTGTTTTTT. As protein: CASSLEGGMTNEKLFF. Looking up the rest from reference TRBV5-1 and TRBJ1-4 gives the full variable domain: KAGVTQTPRYLIKTRGQQVTLSCSPISGHRSVSWYQQTPGQGLQFLFEYFSETQRNKGNFPGRFSGRQFSNSRSEMNVSTLELGDSALYLCASSLEGGMTNEKLFFGSGTQLSVL.

CDR3 amino acids: CASSARRSGGELFF. The CDR3 DNA is TGTGCCAGCAGCGCTCGGAGGAGTGGGGGGGAGCTGTTTTTT. This sequence joins TRBV6-5 and TRBJ2-2, with D perhaps TRBD2 (5 bases). The CDR3 runs to 14 residues. CDR1 is MNHEY, CDR2 SVGAGI, per germline. The V and J ends lost 6 bases and 8 bases respectively, with 16 bases between them.

The chain couples TRBV24-1 to TRBJ1-2, with 7 bases identical to TRBD1. The CDR3 is 14 amino acids. With 3 bases clipped from V and 3 bases from J, the junction kept 3 bases outside the gene matches. Germline V gene data show CDR1 as KGHDR and CDR2 as SFDVKD. The CDR3 loop is CATSDHDRDYGYTF. The CDR3, as DNA: TGTGCCACCAGTGATCATGACAGGGACTATGGCTACACCTTC.

In its sample, this clonotype was seen many times. The J gene is TRBJ2-5, the V gene TRBV29-1, with TRBD2 identical over 12 bases. V shed 5 bases and J 4 bases; nucleotides not matched to a gene: 2. CDR3 length: 13 amino acids. CDR1 SQVTM and CDR2 ANQGSEA come from the germline V gene. The CDR3 loop is CSVSGLAGETQYF. Here the CDR3 DNA reads TGCAGCGTTTCGGGACTAGCGGGAGAGACCCAGTACTTC.

In this sample, this clonotype turned up a few times. This chain links TRBV12-3 or TRBV12-4 with TRBJ2-1; D tentatively fits TRBD1 or TRBD2 (6 bases each). V was shortened by 4 bases and J by 5 bases, with 15 bases between the two germline ends. The length of the CDR3 is 15 residues. The CDR3 coding sequence is TGTGCCAGCAGTTCCCCTTTGAGGGGGGACAATGAGCAGTTCTTC. This encodes CASSSPLRGDNEQFF.

The gene calls are TRBV27 and TRBJ2-7; 9 positions agree with TRBD1. J was trimmed by 3 bases and V by 7 bases; bases with no gene match: 10. The CDR3 loop spans 15 amino acids. From germline, CDR1 is MNHEY and CDR2 SMNVEV (reference sequence). The CDR3 loop is CASTMSGQGNYEQYF. CDR3 sequence (DNA): TGTGCCAGCACAATGAGTGGACAGGGGAACTACGAGCAGTACTTC.

This clonotype came up a few times. The chain couples TRBV7-2 to TRBJ1-2; D may be TRBD1 (5 bases). CDR1 and CDR2 from the germline V gene are SGHTA and FQGNSA. This CDR3 spans 17 amino acids. V was cut by 0 bases and J by 2 bases, with 16 bases left in between. This chain's CDR3 is CASSLALQGGKNYGYTF. For the CDR3, the DNA is TGTGCCAGCAGCTTAGCGCTTCAGGGCGGGAAGAACTATGGCTACACCTTC.

This clonotype was counted ten times or more. The rearrangement joins TRBV6-5 to TRBJ2-5; maybe TRBD2 (6 bases). This CDR3 is 13 amino acids long. Germline V gene lookup returns CDR1 MNHEY and CDR2 SVGAGI. The V end lost 5 bases, the J end lost 3 bases, and 10 bases lay between the germline ends. The CDR3 reads CASSRVAEETQYF. CDR3 coding DNA: TGTGCCAGCAGTAGGGTAGCGGAAGAGACCCAGTACTTC.

This clonotype was seen at least ten times. The rearrangement joins TRBV10-1 to TRBJ2-1; 8 bases fit TRBD1. This CDR3 comprises 15 residues. Trimming at V came to 2 bases and at J to 7 bases, leaving 7 bases not matched to a gene. CDR1 is WNHNN and CDR2 is SYGVQD in the germline V gene (reference sequence). The CDR3 sequence: CASSEIGQGRNEQFF. DNA for the CDR3: TGCGCCAGCAGTGAGATAGGACAGGGCCGGAATGAGCAGTTCTTC.

The rearrangement links TRBV5-6 to TRBJ2-4; either TRBD1 or TRBD2 may fit D (6 bases each). The CDR3 contains 14 residues. Looked up from germline, CDR1 is SGHDT and CDR2 is YYEEEE. Trimming removed 6 bases at V and 9 bases at J, with 19 bases between. The CDR3, as DNA: TGTGCCAGCACCCCAAAGGGGGGCCTCGGCATTCAGTACTTC. Translated: CASTPKGGLGIQYF. Based on the CDR3 plus reference TRBV5-6 and TRBJ2-4, the full variable domain is DAGVTQSPTHLIKTRGQQVTLRCSPKSGHDTVSWYQQALGQGPQFIFQYYEEEERQRGNFPDRFSGHQFPNYSSELNVNALLLGDSALYLCASTPKGGLGIQYFGAGTRLSVL.